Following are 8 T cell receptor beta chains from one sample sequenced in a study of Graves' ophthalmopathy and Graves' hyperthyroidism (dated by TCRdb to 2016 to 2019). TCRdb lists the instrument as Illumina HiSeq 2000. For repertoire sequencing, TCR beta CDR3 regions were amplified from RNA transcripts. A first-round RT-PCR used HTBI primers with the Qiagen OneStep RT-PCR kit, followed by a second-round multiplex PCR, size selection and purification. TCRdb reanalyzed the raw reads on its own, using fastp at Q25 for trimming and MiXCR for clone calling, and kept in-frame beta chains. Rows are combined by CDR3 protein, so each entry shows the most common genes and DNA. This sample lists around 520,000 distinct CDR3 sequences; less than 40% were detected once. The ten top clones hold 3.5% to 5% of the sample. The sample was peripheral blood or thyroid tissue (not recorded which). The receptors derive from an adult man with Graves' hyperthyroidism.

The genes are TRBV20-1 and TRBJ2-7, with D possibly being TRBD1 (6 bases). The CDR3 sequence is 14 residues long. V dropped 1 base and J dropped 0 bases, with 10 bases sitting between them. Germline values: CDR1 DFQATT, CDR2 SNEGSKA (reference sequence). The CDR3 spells CSARGQESSYEQYF. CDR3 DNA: TGCAGTGCTAGAGGACAGGAGAGCTCCTACGAGCAGTACTTC.

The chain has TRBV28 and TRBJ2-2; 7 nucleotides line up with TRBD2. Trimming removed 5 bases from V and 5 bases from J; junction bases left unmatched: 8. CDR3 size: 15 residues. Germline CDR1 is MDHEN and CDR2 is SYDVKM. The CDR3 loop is CASSPGGGWTGELFF. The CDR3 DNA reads TGTGCCAGCAGTCCCGGCGGGGGTTGGACCGGGGAGCTGTTTTTT.

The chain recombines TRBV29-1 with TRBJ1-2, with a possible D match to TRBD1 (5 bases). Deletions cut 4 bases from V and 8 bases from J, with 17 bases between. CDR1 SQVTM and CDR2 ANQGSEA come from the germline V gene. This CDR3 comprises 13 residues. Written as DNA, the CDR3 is TGCAGCGTTGGGGGTGTCAGGGCAGGAGGCTACACCTTC. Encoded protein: CSVGGVRAGGYTF.

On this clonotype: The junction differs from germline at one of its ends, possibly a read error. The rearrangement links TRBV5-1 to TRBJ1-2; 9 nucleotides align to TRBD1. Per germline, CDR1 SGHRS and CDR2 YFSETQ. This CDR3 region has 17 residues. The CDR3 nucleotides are TGTGCCAGCAGCTATTACAAGGACAGGGGAGGCAACTATGGCTACACCTTC. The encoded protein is CASSYYKDRGGNYGYTF.

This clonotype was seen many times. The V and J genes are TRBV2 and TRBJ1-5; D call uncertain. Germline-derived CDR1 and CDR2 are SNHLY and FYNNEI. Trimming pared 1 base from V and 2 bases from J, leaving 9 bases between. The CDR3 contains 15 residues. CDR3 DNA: TGTGCCAGCAGTGAAGAAGGGTTTGGCAATCAGCCCCAGCATTTT. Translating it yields CASSEEGFGNQPQHF. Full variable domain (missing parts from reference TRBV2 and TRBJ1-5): EPEVTQTPSHQVTQMGQEVILRCVPISNHLYFYWYRQILGQKVEFLVSFYNNEISEKSEIFDDQFSVERPDGSNFTLKIRSTKLEDSAMYFCASSEEGFGNQPQHFGDGTRLSIL.

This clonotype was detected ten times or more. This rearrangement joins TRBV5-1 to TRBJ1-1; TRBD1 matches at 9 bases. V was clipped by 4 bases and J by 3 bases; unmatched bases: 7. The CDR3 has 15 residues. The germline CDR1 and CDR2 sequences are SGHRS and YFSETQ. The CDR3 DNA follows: TGCGCCAGCAGCACCGGGACAGGGATTTACACTGAAGCTTTCTTT. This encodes CASSTGTGIYTEAFF.

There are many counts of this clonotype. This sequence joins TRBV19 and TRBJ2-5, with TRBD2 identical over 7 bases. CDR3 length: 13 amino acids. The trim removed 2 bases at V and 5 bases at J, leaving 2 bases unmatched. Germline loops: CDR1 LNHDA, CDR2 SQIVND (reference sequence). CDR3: CASSILGGETQYF. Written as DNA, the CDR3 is TGTGCCAGTAGTATATTGGGAGGGGAGACCCAGTACTTC.

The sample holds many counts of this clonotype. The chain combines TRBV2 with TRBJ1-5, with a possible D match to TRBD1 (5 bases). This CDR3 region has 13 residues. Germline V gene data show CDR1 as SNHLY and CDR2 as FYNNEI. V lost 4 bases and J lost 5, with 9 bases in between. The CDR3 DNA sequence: TGTGCCAGCAGTGGAGACAGTCATCAGCCCCAGCATTTT. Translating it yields CASSGDSHQPQHF.